Given below is one T cell receptor beta chain in context. No antigen is known for it. In preparing each TCR library, 3,000 to 4,000 ng of total RNA was used. One entry per CDR3 protein, without DNA, is what TCRdb gives after re-calling the 5' RACE reads. Its table records roughly 100,000 distinct CDR3 sequences. The CDR3 covers 13 residues. CDR1 is DFQATT and CDR2 is SNEGSKA in the germline V gene (reference sequence). The entry originates in a study of monozygotic twins with inflammatory bowel disease. The study's findings and limits: The data gave no support to a single strong IBD-associated signal or clonotype. IBD-affected twins scored below their healthy co-twins in TCRbeta diversity (inverse Simpson).

J is TRBJ2-1 and V is TRBV20-1; as DNA is missing, the TRBD1 call by TCRdb cannot be tested. This receptor was identified in a human donor with ulcerative colitis or Crohn's disease, or a healthy co-twin of an affected twin (not recorded which). What was sequenced was blood. The CDR3 protein is CSAKTGGYNEQFF.